The 26 T cell receptor beta chains presented below share a single source sample, sequenced in a study of blood T cell repertoires in COVID-19. Produced via immunoSEQ multiplex PCR; TCRdb's table is partial and in-frame only. The sample comprises under 400,000 clones, 88% of which are singletons, and 0.95% to 1.1% rests with the top ten. Sequences were obtained from PBMCs or T cells enriched from blood (not recorded which). The receptors derive from a woman aged 30 to 39 who had been exposed to COVID-19.

This rearrangement joins TRBV5-1 to TRBJ2-7, with TRBD2 matching 10 bases. The CDR3 is made up of 14 amino acids. V lost 2 bases, J lost 4 bases, and 3 bases stayed unmatched. Germline CDR1 SGHRS, CDR2 YFSETQ. CDR3 residues: CASSFSGRFYEQYF. The DNA for the CDR3 is TGCGCCAGCAGCTTTAGCGGGAGGTTTTACGAGCAGTACTTC.

The chain recombines TRBV21-1 with TRBJ2-5; TRBD2, as called in the table, went unchecked against the DNA. TRBV21-1 is described as a pseudogene. This CDR3 spans 18 amino acids. The CDR3 nucleotides are TGTGCCAGCAGCAAAGGAGAACTAGCGGGAGGGGGCCAAGAGACCCAGTACTTC. Translated, it gives CASSKGELAGGGQETQYF.

CDR3: CASLLGSSYNSPLHF. As DNA, the CDR3 is TGTGCCAGCCTCCTTGGTAGCTCCTATAATTCACCCCTCCACTTT. The rearrangement joins TRBV2 to TRBJ1-6, with D hard to call. The CDR3 contains 15 residues. V was pared by 8 bases and J by 0 bases, with 11 bases between. Germline V lookup: CDR1 SNHLY, CDR2 FYNNEI.

This chain links TRBV3-1 (or the pseudogene TRBV3-2) with TRBJ1-2; possible D gene TRBD1, 5 bases. V lost 7 bases and J lost 4, with 16 bases in between. CDR3 length: 14 amino acids. CDR1 and CDR2 (germline): LGHDT, YNNKEL (reference sequence). The CDR3 is CASTPGGNGYGYTF. The CDR3 DNA reads TGTGCCAGCACCCCGGGGGGAAACGGCTATGGCTACACCTTC.

The chain joins TRBV23-1 to TRBJ2-1; D call uncertain. TRBV23-1 belongs to the ORF category, with a function that is uncertain. This CDR3 spans 15 amino acids. Between the trimmed V and J ends, which lost 2 bases and 3 bases, there was a span of 11 bases. This CDR3 is CASSQPISGYNEQFF. CDR3 bases: TGCGCCAGCAGTCAACCCATCTCCGGCTACAATGAGCAGTTCTTC.

This chain uses TRBV15 with TRBJ2-5; no clear D. This CDR3 region has 16 residues. Germline CDR1 and CDR2: LNHNV and YYDKDF (reference sequence). With 4 bases removed from V and 3 bases from J, the gap between germline ends came to 18 bases. As DNA, the CDR3 is TGTGCCACCAGCAATTTAGGCGTTGGCGGCGAAGAGACCCAGTACTTC. Its protein is CATSNLGVGGEETQYF.

This clone was counted only a few times. V usage is TRBV29-1 and J usage is TRBJ2-7, with 12 nucleotides matching TRBD2. The CDR3 extends over 15 amino acids. The V and J ends lost 5 bases and 1 base, in that order; junction bases with no gene match: 6. The germline V gene has CDR1 SQVTM and CDR2 ANQGSEA. The CDR3 DNA reads TGCAGCGTTAGGCTAGCGGGAGGGCCGTCCTACGAGCAGTACTTC. This gives the protein CSVRLAGGPSYEQYF.

The chain couples TRBV3-1 (or the pseudogene TRBV3-2) to TRBJ2-7; TRBD2 aligns across 13 bases. CDR3 size: 16 residues. The ends lost 6 bases at V and 2 bases at J; junction bases unmatched: 7. CDR1 and CDR2 (germline): LGHDT, YNNKEL (reference sequence). The CDR3 DNA follows: TGTGCCAGCAGTCCCGGACTAGCGGGAGTACCCTACGAGCAGTACTTC. It is translated as CASSPGLAGVPYEQYF.

The gene calls are TRBV7-2 and TRBJ2-7; TRBD2 matches at 14 bases. After removal of 1 base from V and 4 bases from J, the junction contained 3 bases not matched to a gene. CDR3 length: 16 residues. Germline-derived CDR1 and CDR2 are SGHTA and FQGNSA. The CDR3 loop is CASSLGLAGGQYEQYF. CDR3 DNA sequence: TGTGCCAGCAGCTTAGGACTAGCGGGAGGGCAATACGAGCAGTACTTC.

This sequence joins TRBV5-4 and TRBJ1-2; 12 bases fit TRBD1. Germline V gene sequence: CDR1 SGHNT, CDR2 YYREEE (reference sequence). V trimming: 0 bases; J trimming: 7 bases; junction bases outside the gene matches: 7. The CDR3 spans 16 residues. CDR3 protein: CASSLGRRDRGPGYTF. CDR3 in DNA: TGTGCCAGCAGCTTGGGGCGCCGGGACAGGGGGCCTGGCTACACCTTC.

The rearrangement joins TRBV9 to TRBJ2-3, with 8 bases lining up with TRBD1. Germline V gives CDR1 SGDLS, CDR2 YYNGEE. J was trimmed by 1 base and V by 1 base; bases with no gene match: 8. This CDR3 has 17 amino acids. DNA for the CDR3: TGTGCCAGCAGCGTATCCCCCCCGGGACAGGGCACAGATACGCAGTATTTT. It is translated as CASSVSPPGQGTDTQYF.

Details on this clone: Sequence at one end of the junction differs from germline and may be a read error. In DNA, the CDR3 is TGTGCCAGCAGCATAGGACTTGGAAACACCATATATTTT. Encoded protein: CASSIGLGNTIYF. This sequence joins TRBV13 and TRBJ1-3; D is ambiguous. The CDR3 spans 13 residues. Per germline, CDR1 PRHDT and CDR2 FYEKMQ (reference sequence).

The chain has TRBV28 and TRBJ2-1; no reliable D call. The CDR3 spans 12 residues. The germline V and J ends were trimmed by 4 bases and 8 bases, with 9 bases remaining between them. Germline CDR1 is MDHEN and CDR2 is SYDVKM. The CDR3 protein is CASSSTQDEQFF. For the CDR3, the DNA is TGTGCCAGCAGTTCGACCCAGGATGAGCAGTTCTTC.

The genes are TRBV5-1 and TRBJ1-1, with 9 bases that match TRBD1. This CDR3 is 17 amino acids long. The germline V gene encodes CDR1 SGHRS and CDR2 YFSETQ. V trimming: 2 bases; J trimming: 2 bases; junction bases outside the gene matches: 10. CDR3 protein: CASSFGTGRYLNTEAFF. For the CDR3, the DNA is TGCGCCAGCAGCTTCGGGACAGGGCGCTATCTTAACACTGAAGCTTTCTTT.

The CDR3 DNA sequence: TGTGCCAGCAGGAACCTCGGTGAGCAGTTCTTC. This sequence encodes CASRNLGEQFF. The V gene is TRBV28, the J gene TRBJ2-1; D remains ambiguous. This CDR3 region has 11 residues. V was trimmed by 6 bases and J by 9 bases, leaving 9 bases between them. Germline CDR1 reads MDHEN; CDR2 reads SYDVKM.

J is TRBJ1-5 and V is TRBV4-1; D is unclear. V lost 1 base to trimming and J lost 3 bases, with 13 bases between them. CDR1 and CDR2 from the germline V gene are MGHRA and YSYEKL. CDR3 size: 16 residues. CDR3 region: CASSQGEARPNQPQHF. The CDR3 DNA is TGCGCCAGCAGCCAAGGCGAGGCACGGCCCAATCAGCCCCAGCATTTT.

This sequence joins TRBV12-3 or TRBV12-4 and TRBJ2-7; no definite D call. CDR3 length: 12 residues. The ends were cut back, 2 bases at V and 4 bases at J, with 6 bases in the middle. Here the CDR3 reads CASSLTMYEQYF. As DNA, the CDR3 is TGTGCCAGCAGTTTAACAATGTACGAGCAGTACTTC.

V gene TRBV6-5 combines with J gene TRBJ2-2, with 10 bases that match TRBD1. The J segment lost 5 bases and the V segment lost 6 bases, leaving 3 bases of the junction unmatched. The CDR3 contains 14 residues. The germline V gene has CDR1 MNHEY and CDR2 SVGAGI. The CDR3 DNA reads as TGTGCCAGCAGCCGACAGGGGGCGACCGGGGAGCTGTTTTTT. This sequence encodes CASSRQGATGELFF.

The J gene is TRBJ2-3, the V gene TRBV27; 7 bases line up with TRBD2. The V segment lost 3 bases and the J segment 0 bases; nucleotides outside the gene matches: 15. CDR1 MNHEY and CDR2 SMNVEV come from the germline V gene (reference sequence). The CDR3 totals 19 residues. CDR3 sequence reads: CASSLLPIPPSGSTDTQYF. The DNA of the CDR3 is TGTGCCAGCAGTTTGCTCCCCATCCCCCCTAGCGGAAGCACAGATACGCAGTATTTT.

This clone was seen a handful of times. The gene calls are TRBV2 and TRBJ2-7, with 11 nucleotides matching TRBD2. The junction had 16 bases not matched to a gene; V was cut back by 7 bases and J by 2 bases. The CDR3 runs to 18 residues. Per germline, CDR1 SNHLY and CDR2 FYNNEI. The CDR3 DNA sequence: TGTGCCAGCACGGGGGAACTAGCGGGAGTAAGTGTCACCTACGAGCAGTACTTC. Its translation: CASTGELAGVSVTYEQYF.

The chain links TRBV6-2 or TRBV6-3 to TRBJ2-3; weak D call: TRBD2 (5 bases). The CDR3 sequence is 12 residues long. The ends were cut back, 5 bases at V and 13 bases at J, with 16 bases in the middle. The V gene's germline CDR1 is MNHEY and CDR2 SVGEGT. The CDR3 DNA sequence: TGTGCCAGCAGTAACCCTAGCCTGCTGGAGTATTTT. It encodes CASSNPSLLEYF.

The rearrangement uses TRBV28 and TRBJ1-4, with D unresolved. V shed 3 bases and J shed 2 bases, with 19 bases lying between them. Germline V CDR1 and CDR2: MDHEN, SYDVKM. The CDR3 consists of 18 residues. Written as DNA, the CDR3 is TGTGCCAGCAGTTTTGTTATGGGCCTTCAAGAGACTAATGAAAAACTGTTTTTT. This encodes CASSFVMGLQETNEKLFF.

This clone occurred once. The chain couples TRBV14 to TRBJ2-4; D may be TRBD2 (5 bases). This CDR3 contains 17 residues. V was cut by 0 bases and J by 0 bases, with 12 bases left in between. Germline CDR1 is SGHDN and CDR2 is FVKESK. CDR3 loop: CASSQDSVSLAKNIQYF. The CDR3 coding sequence is TGTGCCAGCAGCCAAGATAGCGTCTCACTAGCCAAAAACATTCAGTACTTC. Using reference TRBV14 and TRBJ2-4 for the parts outside the CDR3, the full variable domain is EAGVTQFPSHSVIEKGQTVTLRCDPISGHDNLYWYRRVMGKEIKFLLHFVKESKQDESGMPNNRFLAERTGGTYSTLKVQPAELEDSGVYFCASSQDSVSLAKNIQYFGAGTRLSVL.

This chain's CDR3 is CASAAGETQYF. DNA for the CDR3: TGTGCCTCCGCGGCGGGGGAGACCCAGTACTTC. The gene calls are TRBV30 and TRBJ2-5, with D possibly TRBD2 on 6 matching bases. CDR1 GTSNPN and CDR2 SVGIG come from the germline V gene (reference sequence). The CDR3 length is 11 residues. V was trimmed by 7 bases and J by 5 bases, leaving 11 bases between them.

J is TRBJ2-1 and V is TRBV5-1; maybe TRBD1 (5 bases). The CDR3 is 16 residues long. CDR1 and CDR2 from the germline V gene are SGHRS and YFSETQ. The V end lost 4 bases, the J end lost 3 bases, and 17 bases lay between the germline ends. In DNA form, the CDR3 reads TGCGCCAGCAGCCCAGGAGCGCAAGGGGACTACAATGAGCAGTTCTTC. Translation: CASSPGAQGDYNEQFF.

This clone appeared many times. This chain links TRBV5-1 with TRBJ2-7; 8 bases fit TRBD2. This CDR3 has 15 residues. With V trimmed by 1 base and J by 3 bases, 6 bases remained unmatched. The germline CDR1 and CDR2 sequences are SGHRS and YFSETQ. CDR3 amino acids: CASSLSGTRLYEQYF. CDR3 nucleotide sequence: TGCGCCAGCAGCTTGTCCGGGACTAGGCTCTACGAGCAGTACTTC.